This note documents a single TCR beta chain sequence. The CDR3 spans 14 residues. Germline assignment: CDR1 DFQATT and CDR2 SNEGSKA (reference sequence). TCRdb reanalyzed the 5' RACE reads, giving one entry per CDR3 protein sequence and no DNA. The sample's table shows approximately 330,000 distinct CDR3 sequences. This sample was taken from a study of monozygotic twins with inflammatory bowel disease. Input material: blood. This TCR was recovered from a human donor with ulcerative colitis or Crohn's disease, or a healthy co-twin of an affected twin (not recorded which). The chain uses TRBV20-1 and TRBJ2-7; absent DNA, TCRdb's TRBD1 call cannot be checked. CDR3 loop: CSARGGTGPHEQYF.